A selection of T cell receptor beta chains follows, all from one sample in a study of immune evolution from preneoplasia to lung adenocarcinoma. Here immunoSEQ multiplex PCR was the method, and the copy in TCRdb shows in-frame clones only, minus some. Here the sample spans 6,000 or so clones, around 73% being singletons. The sample consisted of FFPE lung adenocarcinoma in situ tissue. The receptor set was obtained from a donor aged 70 or older with lung adenocarcinoma. CDR3s include the opening cysteine and the closing phenylalanine or tryptophan. D genes are given only for firm matches. Clone size, where shown, is once, few, many, or a class for clones that have expanded.

v_gene,j_gene,abundance,d_gene,CDR3nt,CDR3aa
TRBV9,TRBJ1-6,.,.,TGTGCCAGCAGCGTAGAGGGAACGGGCTATAATTCACCCCTCCACTTT,CASSVEGTGYNSPLHF
TRBV5-1,TRBJ2-1,once,.,TGCGCCAGCAGCTTGGAACCAAATCCAGAGCAGTTCTTC,CASSLEPNPEQFF
TRBV19,TRBJ1-5,.,.,TGTGCCAGTACCCCCTCGAGGGGCAATCAGCCCCAGCATTTT,CASTPSRGNQPQHF
TRBV5-1,TRBJ1-6,few,.,TGCGCCAGCAGCTCGGGAAATTCACCCCTCCACTTT,CASSSGNSPLHF
TRBV18,TRBJ1-2,.,.,TGTGCCAGCTCGCCCGGGGCACCCTATGGCTACACCTTC,CASSPGAPYGYTF
TRBV7-2,TRBJ2-7,.,TRBD1,TGTGCCAGCAGAGAGGGGGCGTCCTACGAGCAGTACTTC,CASREGASYEQYF
TRBV10-3,TRBJ1-2,.,.,TGTGCCATCAGTGAGTCGGGGGGTTATGACTACACCTTC,CAISESGGYDYTF
TRBV30,TRBJ1-5,.,.,TGTGCCTGGAGTGTACTCGGGGATCAGCCCCAGCATTTT,CAWSVLGDQPQHF
TRBV11-1,TRBJ2-5,few,.,TGTGCCAGCAGCTTCTGGGGCGGGGAGACCCAGTACTTC,CASSFWGGETQYF
TRBV5-1,TRBJ2-3,.,.,TGCGCCAGCAGCCCCTTTTCGGGAGATACGCAGTATTTT,CASSPFSGDTQYF
TRBV19,TRBJ2-7,.,TRBD1,TGTGCCAGTAGTAACTGGGGACAGGGGGTTATCGGAGCGACCGAGCAGTACTTC,CASSNWGQGVIGATEQYF
TRBV5-1,TRBJ2-7,.,TRBD2,TGCGCCAGCAGCTTGTCAGACGGGGGGACCTACGAGCAGTACTTC,CASSLSDGGTYEQYF
TRBV30,TRBJ2-2,few,TRBD1,TGTGCCTGGAGTTTACAGGGGTTCGGGGAGCTGTTTTTT,CAWSLQGFGELFF
TRBV11-3,TRBJ1-2,few,.,TGTGCCAGCAGCTCGGAGGGCAGGAACGCTAACTATGGCTACACCTTC,CASSSEGRNANYGYTF
TRBV5-1,TRBJ1-1,once,.,TGCGCCAGCAGCTTGGAGGGAATGAACACTGAAGCTTTCTTT,CASSLEGMNTEAFF
TRBV7-9,TRBJ1-6,.,.,TGTGCCAGCGCCACAGGAATTATACCCTCACCCCTCCACTTT,CASATGIIPSPLHF
TRBV7-3,TRBJ1-1,.,.,TGTGCCAGCACCTTACAGATAGGGGACACTGAAGCTTTCTTT,CASTLQIGDTEAFF
TRBV6-6,TRBJ1-6,.,.,TGTGCCAGCAATCCTAGGGGGTCCGAAAATTCACCCCTCCACTTT,CASNPRGSENSPLHF
TRBV27,TRBJ2-3,.,TRBD2,TGTGCCAGCAGCTCGGGACTAGTAGTAACAGATACGCAGTATTTT,CASSSGLVVTDTQYF
TRBV2,TRBJ1-2,.,.,TGTGCCAGCAGTGAGACTGGGGGCTATTTCGCGAACTATGGCTACACCTTC,CASSETGGYFANYGYTF
TRBV2,TRBJ2-5,.,.,TGTGCCAGCGATTACAGCCAAGAGACCCAGTACTTC,CASDYSQETQYF
TRBV7-8,TRBJ2-7,.,TRBD2,TGTGCCAGCAGCTCCCTAGCGGGGGCGACCTACGAGCAGTACTTC,CASSSLAGATYEQYF
TRBV2,TRBJ2-1,.,.,TGTGCCAGCATGAGGCGGAGCTCCTACAATGAGCAGTTCTTC,CASMRRSSYNEQFF
TRBV30,TRBJ2-4,.,TRBD2,TGTGCCTGGAGCGTAGGGACTAGCGGGAACATTCAGTACTTC,CAWSVGTSGNIQYF
TRBV21-1,TRBJ2-1,few,.,TGTGCCAGCAGCAAAGGGGGCGAAGGACACCGAGGCGATGAGCAGTTCTTC,CASSKGGEGHRGDEQFF
TRBV29-1,TRBJ2-7,.,.,TGCAGCGTTGAAGGTAGGGGAGAAAGGCAGTACTTC,CSVEGRGERQYF
TRBV28,TRBJ2-1,.,.,TGTGCCAGCACAAGACAGAGCTCCTACAATGAGCAGTTCTTC,CASTRQSSYNEQFF
TRBV4-2,TRBJ2-5,.,TRBD2,TGTGCCAGCAGCCAAGAGGGACTAGCGGGACACCAAGAGACCCAGTACTTC,CASSQEGLAGHQETQYF
TRBV6-5,TRBJ1-5,.,.,TGTGCCAGCAGCCGACTGGACGGAGGCAATCAGCCCCAGCATTTT,CASSRLDGGNQPQHF
TRBV7-9,TRBJ2-5,.,.,TGTGCCAGCAGCTTAGGACCGCCCCAAGAGACCCAGTACTTC,CASSLGPPQETQYF
TRBV5-4,TRBJ2-1,.,TRBD1,TGTGCCAGCAGTCAGGGACAGAACTACAATGAGCAGTTCTTC,CASSQGQNYNEQFF
TRBV28,TRBJ1-4,.,.,TGTGCCAGCAGTGGAGATGAAAAACTGTTTTTT,CASSGDEKLFF
TRBV11-3,TRBJ1-1,.,.,TGTGCCAGCAGCCCCCGGCGTGGGGGGTGGTCTGAAGCTTTCTTT,CASSPRRGGWSEAFF